The sequence of this TCR beta chain was determined in a study of T-cell reconstitution after alpha-beta-depleted transplantation in children. Germline trimming cut 0 bases from V and 9 bases from J; bases unmatched to any gene: 11. Germline assignment: CDR1 SEHNR and CDR2 FQNEAQ (reference sequence). The CDR3 extends over 16 amino acids. To note about this clonotype: The antigen remains undetermined.

Notes on the study in general: Surviving thymic progenitors and recipient T cells were the source of high TCRbeta diversity at day 60 in some patients. Newly generated T cells supplied most T-cell counts and diversity one year post-transplant. In patients about two months after transplant, alpha-beta T cells reportedly arose from several hundred expanded graft clones.

Preparation of the TCRbeta library was carried out with unique molecular identifiers. TCRdb re-analysed the PCR reads in MiXCR, keeping a single row per CDR3 protein. The table records hundreds of thousands of distinct CDR3 sequences, 10% to 15% of them present only once. The V call is TRBV7-9, the J call TRBJ2-1, with 7 bases fitting TRBD1. The starting material was PBMCs, mostly from graft donor cells, obtained 360 days after TCRalphabeta/CD19-depleted stem cell transplant. The sequence was obtained from a male patient younger than 18 who had a stem cell transplant for acute myeloid leukemia, so the T cells may come from the graft donor. CDR3 in amino acids: CASSLARWQGEGEQFF. As DNA, the CDR3 is TGTGCCAGCAGCTTAGCGCGGTGGCAGGGGGAAGGTGAGCAGTTCTTC. Supplemented by reference TRBV7-9 and TRBJ2-1, the full variable domain reads DTGVSQNPRHKITKRGQNVTFRCDPISEHNRLYWYRQTLGQGPEFLTYFQNEAQLEKSRLLSDRFSAERPKGSFSTLEIQRTEQGDSAMYLCASSLARWQGEGEQFFGPGTRLTVL.